These 13 T cell receptor beta chains came from one sample sequenced in a study of T cells in Graves' hyperthyroidism and ophthalmopathy. Using RNA transcripts as the source, TCR beta CDR3 regions were amplified. Researchers ran a first-round RT-PCR on the TCR CDR3 using the HTBI primer set. One entry per CDR3 protein, called by TCRdb with MiXCR from the multiplex PCR reads. The table lists around 450,000 distinct CDR3 sequences, less than 20% of them singletons. The sequenced material came from blood. The receptors shown here come from a woman under 30 with Graves' hyperthyroidism.

The J gene is TRBJ2-3, the V gene TRBV29-1; tentative D call: TRBD2 (7 bases). Germline V CDR1 and CDR2: SQVTM, ANQGSEA. V lost 5 bases, J lost 3 bases, and 27 bases lay in between. The CDR3 consists of 18 residues. Here the CDR3 DNA reads TGCAGCGTTCCGGGTGTCGGCGGGGGCCTACTCAGGACAGATACGCAGTATTTT. This sequence encodes CSVPGVGGGLLRTDTQYF.

The chain joins TRBV15 to TRBJ1-5; possible D gene TRBD1, 5 bases. The germline gives CDR1 LNHNV, CDR2 YYDKDF (reference sequence). The V end lost 4 bases, the J end lost 0 bases, and 10 bases lay between the germline ends. This CDR3 comprises 15 residues. For the CDR3, the DNA is TGTGCCACCAGCAAGAGGGGAGATAGCAATCAGCCCCAGCATTTT. Translation gives CATSKRGDSNQPQHF. The full variable domain, its missing parts supplied by reference TRBV15 and TRBJ1-5, is DAMVIQNPRYQVTQFGKPVTLSCSQTLNHNVMYWYQQKSSQAPKLLFHYYDKDFNNEADTPDNFQSRRPNTSFCFLDIRSPGLGDTAMYLCATSKRGDSNQPQHFGDGTRLSIL.

V is TRBV7-3 and J is TRBJ1-2; 8 bases map to TRBD1. Germline V CDR1 and CDR2: SGHTA, FQGTGA. The CDR3 sequence is 14 residues long. With 4 bases clipped from V and 6 bases from J, the junction kept 7 bases outside the gene matches. The DNA of the CDR3 is TGTGCCAGCAGCTCCGGACAGGGTGGGGATGGCTACACCTTC. Translated: CASSSGQGGDGYTF. Looking up the rest from reference TRBV7-3 and TRBJ1-2 gives the full variable domain: GAGVSQTPSNKVTEKGKYVELRCDPISGHTALYWYRQSLGQGPEFLIYFQGTGAADDSGLPNDRFFAVRPEGSVSTLKIQRTERGDSAVYLCASSSGQGGDGYTFGSGTRLTVV.

This clonotype was recorded at least ten times. V gene TRBV2 combines with J gene TRBJ1-5; 10 bases are a match to TRBD1. CDR1 and CDR2 (germline): SNHLY, FYNNEI. The length of the CDR3 is 14 residues. With V trimmed by 8 bases and J by 5 bases, 6 bases remained unmatched. DNA of the CDR3: TGTGCCAGCGAACCGGGACAGGGGTATCAGCCCCAGCATTTT. It specifies CASEPGQGYQPQHF.

This clonotype appeared many times. For the CDR3, the DNA is TGTGCCAGCAGCTTAGAGGGTCTGGGGGAGACCCAGTACTTC. It codes for CASSLEGLGETQYF. This chain connects TRBV11-2 to TRBJ2-5; D gene unclear. The CDR3 is made up of 14 amino acids. V lost 0 bases, J lost 5 bases, and 10 bases lay in between. The V gene's germline CDR1 is SGHAT and CDR2 FQNNGV. The full variable domain, completed using reference TRBV11-2 and TRBJ2-5, is EAGVAQSPRYKIIEKRQSVAFWCNPISGHATLYWYQQILGQGPKLLIQFQNNGVVDDSQLPKDRFSAERLKGVDSTLKIQPAKLEDSAVYLCASSLEGLGETQYFGPGTRLLVL.

The chain joins TRBV4-1 to TRBJ2-7, with D unclear. The V gene lost 4 bases and the J gene lost 5 bases, with 18 bases spanning the gap. The germline V gene encodes CDR1 MGHRA and CDR2 YSYEKL. The CDR3 totals 15 residues. CDR3 DNA sequence: TGCGCCAGCAGCCCGCAATCACCCGTTCTCGACGAGCAGTACTTC. Amino acids: CASSPQSPVLDEQYF.

This clonotype was counted at least ten times. The CDR3 sequence: CASSLRTSGTSYNEQFF. CDR3 DNA sequence: TGTGCCAGCAGCTTACGGACTAGCGGGACCTCCTACAATGAGCAGTTCTTC. This chain links TRBV7-8 with TRBJ2-1; 12 bases match TRBD2. Germline V lookup: CDR1 SGHVS, CDR2 FQNEAQ. V dropped 2 bases and J dropped 0; count of bases not matched to a gene: 2. The CDR3 sequence is 17 residues long.

CDR3 bases: TGTGCCAGCAGCGGCGTGAGCTCCTACGAGCAGTACTTC. Translated: CASSGVSSYEQYF. The chain joins TRBV6-2 or TRBV6-3 to TRBJ2-7; D ambiguous. This CDR3 has 13 residues. Germline V gene sequence: CDR1 MNHEY, CDR2 SVGEGT. The V end lost 6 bases, the J end lost 0 bases, and 9 bases lay between the germline ends.

This clonotype turned up a few times. The chain joins TRBV4-3 to TRBJ1-1, with a tentative D call TRBD1 (6 bases). Trimming took 2 bases from V and 0 from J, leaving 16 bases between them. The CDR3 is 17 residues long. CDR1 and CDR2 from the germline V gene are LGHNA and YSLEER. The CDR3 region is CASSQLAGGGMNTEAFF. In DNA form, the CDR3 reads TGCGCCAGCAGCCAACTGGCCGGGGGCGGTATGAACACTGAAGCTTTCTTT.

This clonotype was seen at least ten times. The V and J genes are TRBV7-8 and TRBJ2-7; 13 nucleotides match TRBD2. The CDR3 has 16 residues. The germline CDR1 and CDR2 sequences are SGHVS and FQNEAQ. V lost 5 bases, J lost 6 bases, and 10 bases stayed unmatched. The CDR3 nucleotides read TGTGCCAGCAGCGTCGGACTAGCGGGAGTGGTTTTCGAGCAGTACTTC. This codes for CASSVGLAGVVFEQYF.

This chain uses TRBV27 with TRBJ1-2; 7 bases align to TRBD1. Germline trimming cut 3 bases from V and 6 bases from J; bases unmatched to any gene: 10. Germline assignment: CDR1 MNHEY and CDR2 SMNVEV (reference sequence). The CDR3 has 15 amino acids. CDR3 amino acids: CASSFDRVSVHGYTF. CDR3 DNA sequence: TGTGCCAGCAGTTTTGACAGGGTGTCAGTCCATGGCTACACCTTC.

The chain employs TRBV29-1 and TRBJ2-7; 8 nucleotides agree with TRBD1. Germline V lookup: CDR1 SQVTM, CDR2 ANQGSEA. The length of the CDR3 is 14 residues. The ends lost 6 bases at V and 0 bases at J; junction bases unmatched: 7. The CDR3: CSVGDRGRSYEQYF. The CDR3 bases are TGCAGCGTCGGTGACAGGGGCCGCTCCTACGAGCAGTACTTC.

This clonotype has ten or more counts. The chain has TRBV15 and TRBJ2-1; 12 bases align to TRBD2. V was pared by 5 bases and J by 9 bases, with 11 bases of the junction left unmatched. This CDR3 is built from 16 residues. Germline lookup yields CDR1 LNHNV and CDR2 YYDKDF (reference sequence). As DNA, the CDR3 is TGTGCCACCAGCTCCCTTCTAGCGGGAGGGGGGGGTGAGCAGTTCTTC. Its protein product is CATSSLLAGGGGEQFF.